The T cell receptor beta chain under discussion was sequenced for a study of blood T cell repertoires in COVID-19. Measured with immunoSEQ multiplex PCR; TCRdb has only the in-frame clones, and not every one. The repertoire holds about 360,000 clones, with approximately 86% as singletons. Trimming removed 7 bases from V and 4 bases from J; junction bases left unmatched: 5. In germline, CDR1 is SNHLY, CDR2 FYNNEI. The CDR3 is 14 amino acids. This sequence joins TRBV2 and TRBJ2-3, with TRBD2 matching over 10 bases. This TCR came from a woman aged 60 to 75 with COVID-19, enrolled during active disease. Sequenced material: peripheral blood. CDR3 sequence reads: CASTGLALADTQYF. As DNA, the CDR3 is TGTGCCAGCACGGGACTAGCGCTGGCAGATACGCAGTATTTT.